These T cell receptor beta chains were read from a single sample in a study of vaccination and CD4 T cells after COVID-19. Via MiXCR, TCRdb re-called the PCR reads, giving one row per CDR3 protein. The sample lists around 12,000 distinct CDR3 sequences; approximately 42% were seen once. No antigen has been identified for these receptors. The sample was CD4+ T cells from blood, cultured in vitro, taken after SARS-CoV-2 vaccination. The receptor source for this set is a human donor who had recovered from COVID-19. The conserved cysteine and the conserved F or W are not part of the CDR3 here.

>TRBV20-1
SAPRLVFGEQF
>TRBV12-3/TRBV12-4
ASSLGHEQY
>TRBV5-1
ASSLALAGDHAQY
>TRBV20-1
SAYAGLDNNEQF
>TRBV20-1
SASAGGTPEAF
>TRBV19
ASSPRDSYGYT
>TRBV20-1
SANRDYPSYYEQY
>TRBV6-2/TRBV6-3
ASSGGQETQY
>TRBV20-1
SARDAASGSDEQF
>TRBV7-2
ASSSRGGNNEQF
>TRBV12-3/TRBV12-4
ASSYQGGPETQY
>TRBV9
ASSPTAKSENTEAF
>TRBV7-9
ASSLTSQGTRSRPYGYT
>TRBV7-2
ASSPRGGGLDEQF
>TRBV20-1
SAKGQTNTGELF
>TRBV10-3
AISDSSDRGEQY
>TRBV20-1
SARRETGGYRTEAF
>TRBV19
ASSFSGGDQPQH
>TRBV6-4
ASRQQVSTEAF
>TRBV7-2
ASSPQGSNQPQH
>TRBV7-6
ASSSLGRVYEQY
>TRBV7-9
ASSTTPAGAGGNTIY
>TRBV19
ASSVGMNNEQF